The following is a TCR beta chain sequence with its context. Its antigen is not known. This sample stems from a study of beta chain features in type 1 diabetes. Investigators reverse transcribed all isolated RNA, so they sequenced expressed TCRB transcripts. Profiling relied on immunoSEQ multiplex PCR, and the TCRdb table lists in-frame clones only, not all of them. Of some 640,000 clones listed, over 11% were seen once; the top ten hold nearly 0.04%. Sorted populations all exceeded 95% purity. Study results and limitations: Shorter templates might be favored by PCR, equally in patients and controls. Researchers report that Type 1 diabetes patients had moderately but significantly shorter TCRB CDR3s across all four CD4+ subsets. Fewer junction insertions and more nucleotide deletions appeared in type 1 diabetes patients.

The CDR3 sequence is 14 residues long. With 3 bases removed from V and 6 bases from J, the gap between germline ends came to 11 bases. CDR1 KGHSH and CDR2 LQKENI come from the germline V gene. The J gene is TRBJ1-4, the V gene TRBV18; D unresolved. The clonotype comes from a young man with type 1 diabetes. Sequenced sample: naive CD4+ T cells from blood. The CDR3 region has the DNA TGTGCCAGCTCACCTTCGGACGGCGATGAAAAACTGTTTTTT. Its translation is CASSPSDGDEKLFF.